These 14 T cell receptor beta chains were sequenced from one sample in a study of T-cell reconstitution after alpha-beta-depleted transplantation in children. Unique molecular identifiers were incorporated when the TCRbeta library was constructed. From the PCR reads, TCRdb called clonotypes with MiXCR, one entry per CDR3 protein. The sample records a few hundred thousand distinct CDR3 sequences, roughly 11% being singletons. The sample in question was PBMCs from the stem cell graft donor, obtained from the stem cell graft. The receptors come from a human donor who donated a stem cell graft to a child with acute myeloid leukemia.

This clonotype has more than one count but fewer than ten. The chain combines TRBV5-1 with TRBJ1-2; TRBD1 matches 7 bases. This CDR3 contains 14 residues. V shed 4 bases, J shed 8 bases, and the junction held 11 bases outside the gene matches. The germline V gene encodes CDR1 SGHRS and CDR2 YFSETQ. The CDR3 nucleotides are TGCGCCAGCAGCCCCTCGGGACAGCCGGCGGGCTACACCTTC. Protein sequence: CASSPSGQPAGYTF. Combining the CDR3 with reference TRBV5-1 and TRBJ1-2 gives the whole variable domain KAGVTQTPRYLIKTRGQQVTLSCSPISGHRSVSWYQQTPGQGLQFLFEYFSETQRNKGNFPGRFSGRQFSNSRSEMNVSTLELGDSALYLCASSPSGQPAGYTFGSGTRLTVV.

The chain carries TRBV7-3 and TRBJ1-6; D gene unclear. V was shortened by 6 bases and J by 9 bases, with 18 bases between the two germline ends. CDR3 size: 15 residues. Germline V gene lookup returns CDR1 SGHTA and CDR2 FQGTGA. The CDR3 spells CASSLMGGRSSPLHF. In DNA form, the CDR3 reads TGTGCCAGCAGTTTGATGGGTGGGAGGTCTTCACCCCTCCACTTT.

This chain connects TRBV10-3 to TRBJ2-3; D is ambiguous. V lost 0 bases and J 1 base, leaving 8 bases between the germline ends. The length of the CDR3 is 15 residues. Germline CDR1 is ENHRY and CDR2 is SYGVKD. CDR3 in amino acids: CAISESDGRTDTQYF. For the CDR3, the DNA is TGTGCCATCAGTGAGTCTGACGGCCGCACAGATACGCAGTATTTT.

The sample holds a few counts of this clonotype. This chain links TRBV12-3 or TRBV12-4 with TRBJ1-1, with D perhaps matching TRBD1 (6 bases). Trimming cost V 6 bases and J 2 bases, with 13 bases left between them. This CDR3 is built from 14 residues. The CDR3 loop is CASRGTGFNTEAFF. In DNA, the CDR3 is TGTGCCAGCAGGGGCACAGGGTTTAACACTGAAGCTTTCTTT.

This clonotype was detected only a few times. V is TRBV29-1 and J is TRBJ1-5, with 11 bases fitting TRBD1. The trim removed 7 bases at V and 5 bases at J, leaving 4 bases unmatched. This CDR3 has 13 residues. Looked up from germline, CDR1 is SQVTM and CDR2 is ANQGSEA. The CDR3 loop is CSGGQGGDQPQHF. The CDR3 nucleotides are TGCAGCGGGGGACAGGGGGGAGATCAGCCCCAGCATTTT.

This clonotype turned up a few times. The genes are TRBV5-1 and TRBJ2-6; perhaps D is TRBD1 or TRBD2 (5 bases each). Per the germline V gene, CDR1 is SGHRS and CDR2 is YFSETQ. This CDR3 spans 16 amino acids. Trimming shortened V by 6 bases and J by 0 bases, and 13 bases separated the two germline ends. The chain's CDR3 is CASTGTVSSGANVLTF. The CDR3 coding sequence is TGCGCCAGCACCGGGACGGTGAGCTCTGGGGCCAACGTCCTGACTTTC.

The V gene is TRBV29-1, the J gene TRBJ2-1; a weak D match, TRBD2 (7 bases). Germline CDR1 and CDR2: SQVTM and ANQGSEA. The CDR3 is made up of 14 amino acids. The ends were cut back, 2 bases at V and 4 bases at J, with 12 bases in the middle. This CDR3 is CSVESGEGYNEQFF. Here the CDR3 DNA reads TGCAGCGTTGAATCAGGGGAGGGTTACAATGAGCAGTTCTTC.

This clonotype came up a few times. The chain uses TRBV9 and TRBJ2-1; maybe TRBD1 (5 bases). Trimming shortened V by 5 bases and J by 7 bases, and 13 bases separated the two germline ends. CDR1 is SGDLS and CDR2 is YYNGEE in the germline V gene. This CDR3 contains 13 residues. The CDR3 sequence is CASRAGLENEQFF. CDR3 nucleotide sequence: TGTGCCAGCAGGGCAGGGTTGGAGAATGAGCAGTTCTTC.

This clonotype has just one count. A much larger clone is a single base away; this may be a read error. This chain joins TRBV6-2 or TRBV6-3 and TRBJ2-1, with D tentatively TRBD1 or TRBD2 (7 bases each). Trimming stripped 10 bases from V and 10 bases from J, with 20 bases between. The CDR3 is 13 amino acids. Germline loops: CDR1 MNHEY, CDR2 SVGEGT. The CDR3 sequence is CAINPGGAGEQFF. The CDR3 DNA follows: TGTGCCATCAACCCAGGGGGGGCCGGAGAGCAGTTCTTC.

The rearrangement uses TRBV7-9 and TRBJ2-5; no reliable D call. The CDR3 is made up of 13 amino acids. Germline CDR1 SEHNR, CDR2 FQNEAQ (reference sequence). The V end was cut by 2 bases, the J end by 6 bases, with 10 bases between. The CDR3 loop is CASSLPGAQTQYF. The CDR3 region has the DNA TGTGCCAGCAGCTTACCAGGAGCACAGACCCAGTACTTC.

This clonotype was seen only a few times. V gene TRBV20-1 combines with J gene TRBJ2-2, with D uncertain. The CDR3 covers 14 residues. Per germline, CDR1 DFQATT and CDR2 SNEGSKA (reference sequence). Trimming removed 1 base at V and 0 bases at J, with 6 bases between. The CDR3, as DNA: TGCAGTGCTAGAGCGGAGACGAACACCGGGGAGCTGTTTTTT. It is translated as CSARAETNTGELFF.

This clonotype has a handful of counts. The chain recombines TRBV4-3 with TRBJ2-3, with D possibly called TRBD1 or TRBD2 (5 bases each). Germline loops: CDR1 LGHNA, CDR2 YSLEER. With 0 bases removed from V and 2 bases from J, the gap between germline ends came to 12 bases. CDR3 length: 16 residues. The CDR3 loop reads CASSQDREGATDTQYF. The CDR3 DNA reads TGCGCCAGCAGCCAAGATCGGGAAGGGGCCACAGATACGCAGTATTTT.

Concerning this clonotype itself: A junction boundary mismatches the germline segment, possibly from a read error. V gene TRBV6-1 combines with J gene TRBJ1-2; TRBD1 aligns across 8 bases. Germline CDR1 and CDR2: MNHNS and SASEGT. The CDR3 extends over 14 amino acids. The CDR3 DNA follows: TGTACCAGCACTAGGACAGGGTGGAACTATGGCTACACCTTC. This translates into CTSTRTGWNYGYTF.

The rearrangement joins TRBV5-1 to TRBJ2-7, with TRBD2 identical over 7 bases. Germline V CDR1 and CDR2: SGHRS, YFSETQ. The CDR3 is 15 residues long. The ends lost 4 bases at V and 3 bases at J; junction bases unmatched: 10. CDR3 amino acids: CASSPVTSRIYEQYF. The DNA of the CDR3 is TGCGCCAGCAGCCCGGTGACTAGCAGAATCTACGAGCAGTACTTC.